The present T cell receptor beta chain was sequenced within a study of blood T cell repertoires in COVID-19. Study overall: Spain, Italy and the United States supplied samples that represented acute and convalescent COVID-19.

Produced via immunoSEQ multiplex PCR; TCRdb's table is partial and in-frame only. The profile shows roughly 130,000 clones, approximately 80% of them singletons. The CDR3 totals 14 residues. Germline values: CDR1 MDHEN, CDR2 SYDVKM. V was cut by 5 bases and J by 4 bases, with 11 bases left in between. Sequenced input: peripheral blood. The receptor was derived from a man aged 70 or older with acute or convalescent COVID-19. The gene calls are TRBV28 and TRBJ2-2; D may be TRBD1 (6 bases). The CDR3 region is CASSNRGSTGELFF. In DNA form, the CDR3 reads TGTGCCAGCAGTAATAGGGGGTCCACCGGGGAGCTGTTTTTT.